The T cell receptor beta chain described here comes from a study of CD8+ T cells in alopecia areata. About the study: Treated patients were given 5 to 10 mg oral tofacitinib twice daily. Treated patients' severity was scored by percentage of affected scalp area.

This CDR3 has 15 amino acids. Losses at the gene ends were 5 bases for V and 5 bases for J; bases not matched to a gene: 9. CDR1 and CDR2 (germline): MNHEY, SMNVEV (reference sequence). Only one count was recorded for this clone. Its antigen is undetermined. The study, taken as a whole, reports: Unlike in mice, where it was clearer, TCR sharing across patients was less clear, possibly HLA-related. Higher clonality was seen in lesional scalp than in normal scalp, especially in alopecia totalis/universalis.

The treatment denotes: oral pan-JAK inhibitor, 5-10 mg twice daily. Extracted RNA was reverse transcribed into cDNA, the sequencing template. Generated by immunoSEQ multiplex PCR, the TCRdb table keeps only in-frame clones and is missing some. The profile shows about 120,000 clones, about three fifths of them singletons. This chain connects TRBV27 to TRBJ2-7, with TRBD1 identical over 10 bases. The sample consisted of CD8+ T cells sorted from blood, taken at week 24, from a patient treated with tofacitinib. The clonotype comes from a human donor with alopecia areata. This chain's CDR3 is CASSGRDRGINEQYF. The CDR3 nucleotides are TGTGCCAGCAGTGGCCGGGACAGGGGAATCAACGAGCAGTACTTC.